This T cell receptor beta chain was documented in a study of response to subunit inactivated influenza vaccine. Whole-study results and caveats: Authors suggested that a seasonal influenza vaccination recruits few new T cells each time.

For this clonotype: What it binds is not known.

Using its own MiXCR run on the RT-PCR reads, TCRdb lists one record per CDR3 protein. The profile shows hundreds of thousands of distinct CDR3 sequences, 10% to 15% of them singletons. V gave up 2 bases and J gave up 4 bases; unmatched junction bases: 4. The CDR3 is 14 residues long. Germline V gene lookup returns CDR1 ENHRY and CDR2 SYGVKD. The receptor was isolated from a man aged 50 or older who received an inactivated influenza vaccine. The V and J genes are TRBV10-3 and TRBJ1-1; 7 bases fit TRBD1. The specimen was PBMCs from blood, collected more than 35 days after vaccination. CDR3 coding DNA: TGTGCCATCAGTGAGAGGGCAGGGGGCACTGAAGCTTTCTTT. Encoded protein: CAISERAGGTEAFF.